This T cell receptor beta chain was sequenced for a study of blood T cell repertoires in COVID-19. This clone has only one observation. Data came from immunoSEQ multiplex PCR; TCRdb stores just in-frame clones and leaves some out. The sample comprises fewer than 95,000 clones, 75% to 90% of which are singletons, and around 15% rests with the top ten. Sequencing was done on a sample of peripheral blood. This clonotype was sampled from a male donor with acute or convalescent COVID-19.

Here the CDR3 DNA reads TGTGCCAGCAGCTTAGCGCCAGCGGGAAGTAGCACAGATACGCAGTATTTT. Protein sequence: CASSLAPAGSSTDTQYF. The chain links TRBV7-2 to TRBJ2-3; 7 bases match TRBD2. V gave up 0 bases and J gave up 0 bases; unmatched junction bases: 6. Germline CDR1 and CDR2: SGHTA and FQGNSA. The CDR3 is 17 amino acids.